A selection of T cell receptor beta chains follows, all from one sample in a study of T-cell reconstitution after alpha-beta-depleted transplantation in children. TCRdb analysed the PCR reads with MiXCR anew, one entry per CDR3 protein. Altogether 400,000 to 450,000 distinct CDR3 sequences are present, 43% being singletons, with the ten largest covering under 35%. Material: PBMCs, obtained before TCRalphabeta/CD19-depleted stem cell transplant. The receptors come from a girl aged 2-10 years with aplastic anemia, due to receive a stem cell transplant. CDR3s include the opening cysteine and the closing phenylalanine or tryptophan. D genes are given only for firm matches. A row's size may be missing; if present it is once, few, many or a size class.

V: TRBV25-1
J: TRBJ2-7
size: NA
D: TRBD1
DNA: TGTGCCAGCAGTGAAGTGGGAGGACAGGGGGAATCATTTAGGTCCTACGAGCAGTACTTC
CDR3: CASSEVGGQGESFRSYEQYF

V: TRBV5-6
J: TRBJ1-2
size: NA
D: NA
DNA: TGTGCCAGCAGCGATGAGGGACGGAATACCTATGGCTACACCTTC
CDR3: CASSDEGRNTYGYTF

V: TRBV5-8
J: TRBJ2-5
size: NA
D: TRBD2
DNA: TGTGCCAGCAGCTTGGCCGGGAGGGCCCAAGAGACCCAGTACTTC
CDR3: CASSLAGRAQETQYF

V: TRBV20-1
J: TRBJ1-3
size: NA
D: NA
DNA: TGCAGTGCTAGGGGCAGGGGCTCCTCTGGAAACACCATATATTTT
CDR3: CSARGRGSSGNTIYF

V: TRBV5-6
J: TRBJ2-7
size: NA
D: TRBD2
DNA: TGTGCCAGCAGCCGGGAGGGGACCTTGGTCTACGAGCAGTACTTC
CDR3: CASSREGTLVYEQYF

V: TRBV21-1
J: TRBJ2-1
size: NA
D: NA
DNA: TGTGCCAGCAGCAAAGGGGACGGAAGGACAGGGGGCTTTTATGAGCAGTCCTTC
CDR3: CASSKGDGRTGGFYEQSF

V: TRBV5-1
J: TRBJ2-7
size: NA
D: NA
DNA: TGCGCCAGCAGCTTGGGAACAGGGATGAAACTTGACGAGCAGTACTTC
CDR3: CASSLGTGMKLDEQYF

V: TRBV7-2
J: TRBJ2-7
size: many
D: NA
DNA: TGTGCCAGCAGCTTAAACGGGGTCCACGAGCAGTACTTC
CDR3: CASSLNGVHEQYF

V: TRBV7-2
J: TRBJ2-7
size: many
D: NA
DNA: TGTGCCAGCAGCCATCCTTCGGGGAACGAGCAGTACTTC
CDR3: CASSHPSGNEQYF

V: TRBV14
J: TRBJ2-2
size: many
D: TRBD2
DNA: TGTGCCAGCAGCCAAGAACGGTCTAGCGGAAAGACCGGGGAGCTGTTTTTT
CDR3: CASSQERSSGKTGELFF

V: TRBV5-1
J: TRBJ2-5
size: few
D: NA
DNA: TGCGCCAGCAGCTTGGTTCCGGGGGGCCCGTACCAAGAGACCCAGTACTTC
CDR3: CASSLVPGGPYQETQYF

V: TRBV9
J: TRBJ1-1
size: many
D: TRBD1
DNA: TGTGCCAGCAGCGAGAACCGGGACAGGGAGAACACTGAAGCTTTCTTT
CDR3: CASSENRDRENTEAFF

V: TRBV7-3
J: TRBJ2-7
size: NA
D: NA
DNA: TGTGCCAGCAGCTTAATTCGGCTAACCCGGGACGCTTGCCATTCCTACGAGCAGTACTTC
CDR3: CASSLIRLTRDACHSYEQYF

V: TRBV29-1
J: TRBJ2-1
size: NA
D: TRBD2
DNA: TGCAGCGTTGGACTAGCCCCCGTCAATGAGCAGTTCTTC
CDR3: CSVGLAPVNEQFF

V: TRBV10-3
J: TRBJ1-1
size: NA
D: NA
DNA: TGTGCCATCAGTGAGTCAGGATTCATGAACACTGAAGCTTTCTTT
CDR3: CAISESGFMNTEAFF

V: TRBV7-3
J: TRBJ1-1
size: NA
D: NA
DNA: TGTGCCAGCAGCTTCACAGGAACGAACACTGAAGCTTTCTTT
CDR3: CASSFTGTNTEAFF

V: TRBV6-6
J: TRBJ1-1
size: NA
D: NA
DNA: TGTGCCACCAAGACAGTGAACACTGAAGCTTTCTTT
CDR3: CATKTVNTEAFF

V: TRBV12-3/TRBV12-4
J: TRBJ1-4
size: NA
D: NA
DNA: TGTGCCAGCAGTCTGAGCCACCCCGGGGATGAAAAACTGTTTTTT
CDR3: CASSLSHPGDEKLFF

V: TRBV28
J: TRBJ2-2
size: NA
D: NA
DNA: TGTGCCGGTGGCTTACCTCACGGGGAGCTGTTTTTT
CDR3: CAGGLPHGELFF

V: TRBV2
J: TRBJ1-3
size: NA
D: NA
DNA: TGTGCCAGCAGTGATGACGGACACTCTGAAAACACCATATATTTT
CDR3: CASSDDGHSENTIYF

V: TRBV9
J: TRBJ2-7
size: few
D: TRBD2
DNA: TGTGCCAGCAGCGCCCCAGCGGGGGGGCCAGCGTACTTC
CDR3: CASSAPAGGPAYF

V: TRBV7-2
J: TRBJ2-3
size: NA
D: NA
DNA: TGTGCCAGCAGCTTATGGGGCCGACCGGGCGATACGCAGTATTTT
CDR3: CASSLWGRPGDTQYF

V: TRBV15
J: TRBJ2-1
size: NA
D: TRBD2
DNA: TGTGCCACCAGCAGAGATAAGCGGGAAACCTACAATGAGCAGTTCTTC
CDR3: CATSRDKRETYNEQFF

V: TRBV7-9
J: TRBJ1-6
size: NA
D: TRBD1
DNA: TGTGCCAGCAGACCACAGGGGAAAAATTCACCCCTCCACTTT
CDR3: CASRPQGKNSPLHF

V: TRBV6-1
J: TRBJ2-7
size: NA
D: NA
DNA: TGTGCCAGCAGTGCACAACGGACGGTCTACGAGCAGTACTTC
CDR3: CASSAQRTVYEQYF

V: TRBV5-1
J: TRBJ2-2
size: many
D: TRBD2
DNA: TGCGCCAGCAGCCGAGGACTAGCGGGAGTGAGCACCGGGGAGCTGTTTTTT
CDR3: CASSRGLAGVSTGELFF

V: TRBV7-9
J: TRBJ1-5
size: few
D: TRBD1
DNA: TGTGCCAGCAGCTGGACAGGGGATCAGCCCCAGCATTTT
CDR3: CASSWTGDQPQHF

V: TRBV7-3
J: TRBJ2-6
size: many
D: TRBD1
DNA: TGTGCCAGCAGCTTAACGGGGGGACAGGGGAGCCCTGGGGCCAACGTCCTGACTTTC
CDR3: CASSLTGGQGSPGANVLTF

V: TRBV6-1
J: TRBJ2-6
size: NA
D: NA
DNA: TGTGCCAGCGGGCAGGGTAGGGATTCGGGGGCCAACGTCCTGACTTTC
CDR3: CASGQGRDSGANVLTF

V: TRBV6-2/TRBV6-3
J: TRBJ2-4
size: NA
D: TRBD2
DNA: TGTGCCAGCAGTTTTAGCGGGAGGGGGAGAAACATTCAGTACTTC
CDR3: CASSFSGRGRNIQYF

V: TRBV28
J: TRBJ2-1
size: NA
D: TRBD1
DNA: TGTGCCAGCAGTTTCTGGGACAGGGGACACAATGAGCAGTTCTTC
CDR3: CASSFWDRGHNEQFF

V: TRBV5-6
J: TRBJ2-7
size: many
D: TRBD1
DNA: TGTGCCAGCAGCGCGGCGTGGGACAGGCCCTACGAGCAGTACTTC
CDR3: CASSAAWDRPYEQYF

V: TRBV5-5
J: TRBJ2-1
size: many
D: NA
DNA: TGTGCCAGCAGCTCAATCGGGAATGAGCAGTTCTTC
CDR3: CASSSIGNEQFF

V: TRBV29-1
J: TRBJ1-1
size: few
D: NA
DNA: TGCAGCGTTGGCGTAGGAGGGACTGAAGCTTTCTTT
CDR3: CSVGVGGTEAFF

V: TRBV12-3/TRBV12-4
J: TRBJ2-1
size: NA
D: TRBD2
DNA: TGTGCCAGCAGCTTGGCACTAGCGGGAGACTACAATGAGCAGTTCTTC
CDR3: CASSLALAGDYNEQFF

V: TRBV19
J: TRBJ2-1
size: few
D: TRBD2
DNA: TGTGCCAGTAGTATTTCAGGCGGGAGGGGGAATGAGCAGTTCTTC
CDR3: CASSISGGRGNEQFF

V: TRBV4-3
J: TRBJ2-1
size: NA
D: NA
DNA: TGCTCCAGCAGCCAAGTTTGGCCCCTAGGAAATGAGCAGTTCTTC
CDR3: CSSSQVWPLGNEQFF

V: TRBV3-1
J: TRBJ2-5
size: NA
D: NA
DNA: TGTGCCAGCAGCCAAGATCGGGGAGCGGGTCCAGAGACCCAGTACTTC
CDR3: CASSQDRGAGPETQYF

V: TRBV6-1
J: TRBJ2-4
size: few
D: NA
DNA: TGTGCCAGCAGCCGAACTCCCCCCGGGGAGGCAAACATTCAGTACTTC
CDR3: CASSRTPPGEANIQYF

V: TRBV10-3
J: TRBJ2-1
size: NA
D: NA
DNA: TGTGCCATCAGTGAGTCGATGGTTGTGAATGAGCAGTTCTTC
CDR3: CAISESMVVNEQFF